One and the same sample provided the 17 T cell receptor beta chains below, sequenced in a study of CD8 T cells in Susac syndrome (dated by TCRdb to between 2018 and 2021). Library preparation used the immunoSEQ multiplex PCR assay. RNA was extracted using the RNeasy kit, and about 0.5 to 1 microgram was reverse transcribed with random hexamers. The raw public data were reprocessed by TCRdb itself: fastp quality trimming at Q25, MiXCR clonotype calling, in-frame beta chains only. A single entry per CDR3 protein holds the most common genes and DNA from its merged rows. Across this sample there are roughly 100,000 distinct CDR3 sequences, with roughly 94% seen only once. Less than 0.4% of the sample is held by the ten biggest clonotypes. Sequencing was done on a sample of CD4+ T cells from PBMCs. These receptors came from a human donor with Susac syndrome.

This clonotype showed up just once. The chain uses TRBV11-1 and TRBJ2-3; D is possibly TRBD1 or TRBD2 (5 bases each). The CDR3 spans 15 residues. Trimming removed 5 bases at V and 4 bases at J, with 16 bases between. Germline CDR1 reads SGHAT; CDR2 reads FQDESV (reference sequence). CDR3 amino acids: CASSIRALGADTQYF. DNA for the CDR3: TGTGCCAGCAGCATCAGGGCCTTGGGAGCAGATACGCAGTATTTT.

The V call is TRBV20-1, the J call TRBJ2-3; possible D gene TRBD1, 7 bases. CDR3 length: 15 amino acids. CDR1 and CDR2 (germline): DFQATT, SNEGSKA (reference sequence). With 6 bases removed from V and 6 bases from J, the gap between germline ends came to 22 bases. DNA of the CDR3: TGCAGTGCCGAAGAGGCCCAGGGGGGCAGGGATACGCAGTATTTT. It translates to CSAEEAQGGRDTQYF.

The chain joins TRBV28 to TRBJ1-6; D unclear. Germline V lookup: CDR1 MDHEN, CDR2 SYDVKM. The CDR3 totals 14 residues. V gave up 4 bases and J gave up 10 bases, with 14 bases separating them. CDR3 nucleotide sequence: TGTGCCAGCAGTTACCCCACGCAAGCGTCACCCCTCCACTTT. Translation: CASSYPTQASPLHF.

The sample holds one count of this clonotype. This rearrangement joins TRBV13 to TRBJ2-5; 12 bases map to TRBD1. The germline CDR1 and CDR2 sequences are PRHDT and FYEKMQ (reference sequence). Trimming took 3 bases from V and 4 from J; bases not matched to a gene: 3. The CDR3 covers 15 residues. The CDR3 loop is CASSLGQGAGETQYF. CDR3 nucleotides: TGTGCCAGCAGCTTGGGACAGGGGGCTGGAGAGACCCAGTACTTC. The full variable domain, with the rest looked up from reference TRBV13 and TRBJ2-5, is AAGVIQSPRHLIKEKRETATLKCYPIPRHDTVYWYQQGPGQDPQFLISFYEKMQSDKGSIPDRFSAQQFSDYHSELNMSSLELGDSALYFCASSLGQGAGETQYFGPGTRLLVL.

This chain uses TRBV7-2 with TRBJ2-7; D unclear. Trimming cost V 3 bases and J 4 bases, with 7 bases left between them. The germline V gene has CDR1 SGHTA and CDR2 FQGNSA. The CDR3 totals 12 residues. In DNA form, the CDR3 reads TGTGCCAGCAGCTTCACTTTTTACGAGCAGTACTTC. As protein: CASSFTFYEQYF.

The V and J genes are TRBV30 and TRBJ1-4, with a tentative D call TRBD1 (6 bases). Germline CDR1 GTSNPN, CDR2 SVGIG (reference sequence). This CDR3 is 11 amino acids long. DNA of the CDR3: TGTGCATACAGGGAAGTGGAAAAACTGTTTTTT. It is translated as CAYREVEKLFF.

This clonotype was seen just once. V usage is TRBV4-1 and J usage is TRBJ2-7; D ambiguous. V lost 1 base to trimming and J lost 6 bases, with 10 bases between them. The length of the CDR3 is 13 residues. Germline loops: CDR1 MGHRA, CDR2 YSYEKL. In nucleotides, the CDR3 is TGCGCCAGCAGCCAAGGGACGGCTTTCGAGCAGTACTTC. This translates into CASSQGTAFEQYF.

The rearrangement uses TRBV24-1 and TRBJ2-1; 7 bases are shared with TRBD1. The V gene end was trimmed by 0 bases and the J gene end by 7 bases; junction bases not matched to a gene: 5. The V gene's germline CDR1 is KGHDR and CDR2 SFDVKD. CDR3 length equals 15 residues. Written as DNA, the CDR3 is TGTGCCACCAGTGATTTGAGACAGGGAGAGAATGAGCAGTTCTTC. Protein sequence: CATSDLRQGENEQFF.

The V and J genes are TRBV3-1 and TRBJ2-3; a possible D gene is TRBD1 (5 bases). The CDR3 has 15 amino acids. Trimming pared 4 bases from V and 2 bases from J, leaving 13 bases between. Germline CDR1 LGHDT, CDR2 YNNKEL (reference sequence). Written as DNA, the CDR3 is TGTGCCAGCAGCCGGGCGGCACAGGCCACAGATACGCAGTATTTT. It encodes CASSRAAQATDTQYF.

This rearrangement joins TRBV29-1 to TRBJ2-5, with 9 bases aligning to TRBD1. The length of the CDR3 is 11 residues. Germline V CDR1 and CDR2: SQVTM, ANQGSEA. Unmatched junction bases numbered 1, after V lost 6 bases and J lost 5 bases. The CDR3 sequence is CSVTGGETQYF. The CDR3 nucleotides read TGCAGCGTGACAGGGGGGGAGACCCAGTACTTC. The full variable domain, in which reference TRBV29-1 and TRBJ2-5 provide the parts outside the CDR3, is SAVISQKPSRDICQRGTSLTIQCQVDSQVTMMFWYRQQPGQSLTLIATANQGSEATYESGFVIDKFPISRPNLTFSTLTVSNMSPEDSSIYLCSVTGGETQYFGPGTRLLVL.

This rearrangement joins TRBV23-1 to TRBJ2-7; TRBD1 matches at 9 bases. TRBV23-1 is an ORF; its function is uncertain. This CDR3 has 16 amino acids. The V and J ends lost 2 bases and 4 bases, in that order; junction bases with no gene match: 9. DNA for the CDR3: TGCGCCAGCAGTCAAAAGTGGGGGACAGGGATTTACGAGCAGTACTTC. Translation: CASSQKWGTGIYEQYF.

The chain has TRBV28 and TRBJ2-1, with D tentatively TRBD1 or TRBD2 (5 bases each). The germline V gene has CDR1 MDHEN and CDR2 SYDVKM. V lost 8 bases, J lost 7 bases, and 18 bases lay in between. The CDR3 spans 14 residues. CDR3 coding DNA: TGTGCCAGCTCTTTTCGGCAGGGAGAAAATGAGCAGTTCTTC. It codes for CASSFRQGENEQFF.

This sequence joins TRBV9 and TRBJ2-1; D is undetermined. The germline gives CDR1 SGDLS, CDR2 YYNGEE. With 3 bases removed from V and 6 bases from J, the gap between germline ends came to 13 bases. The CDR3 spans 14 residues. CDR3 protein: CASSARWGGNEQFF. The DNA for the CDR3 is TGTGCCAGCAGCGCCCGCTGGGGTGGCAATGAGCAGTTCTTC. The full variable domain, rest sourced from reference TRBV9 and TRBJ2-1, is DSGVTQTPKHLITATGQRVTLRCSPRSGDLSVYWYQQSLDQGLQFLIQYYNGEERAKGNILERFSAQQFPDLHSELNLSSLELGDSALYFCASSARWGGNEQFFGPGTRLTVL.

The chain combines TRBV7-2 with TRBJ2-3; the match to TRBD1 covers 8 bases. Trimming removed 4 bases from V and 0 bases from J; junction bases left unmatched: 6. The CDR3 contains 16 residues. Germline-derived CDR1 and CDR2 are SGHTA and FQGNSA. CDR3 residues: CASSYRTGYSTDTQYF. DNA of the CDR3: TGTGCCAGCAGCTACCGGACAGGGTATAGCACAGATACGCAGTATTTT.

The chain is built from TRBV7-9 and TRBJ1-2, with D possibly matching TRBD1 (5 bases). The CDR3 extends over 15 amino acids. Trimming shortened V by 1 base and J by 1 base, and 10 bases separated the two germline ends. The germline gives CDR1 SEHNR, CDR2 FQNEAQ (reference sequence). This CDR3 reads CASSLGAGINYGYTF. Written as DNA, the CDR3 is TGTGCCAGCAGCTTAGGGGCAGGGATTAACTATGGCTACACCTTC. The full variable domain, in which reference TRBV7-9 and TRBJ1-2 provide the parts outside the CDR3, is DTGVSQNPRHKITKRGQNVTFRCDPISEHNRLYWYRQTLGQGPEFLTYFQNEAQLEKSRLLSDRFSAERPKGSFSTLEIQRTEQGDSAMYLCASSLGAGINYGYTFGSGTRLTVV.

CDR3 sequence: CASSRDQSSYNSPLHF. The CDR3 DNA follows: TGTGCCAGCAGTCGGGACCAAAGCTCCTATAATTCACCCCTCCACTTT. This chain uses TRBV9 with TRBJ1-6, with D possibly being TRBD1 (5 bases). The CDR3 runs to 16 residues. V lost 5 bases and J lost 0, with 12 bases in between. CDR1 and CDR2 (germline): SGDLS, YYNGEE.

CDR3 DNA: TGTGCCAGCAGCCCATCGGAGGGTATTAAGCAGTTCTTC. It translates to CASSPSEGIKQFF. This chain links TRBV7-7 with TRBJ2-1, with a tentative D call TRBD2 (6 bases). This CDR3 region has 13 residues. The V end was cut by 5 bases, the J end by 11 bases, with 16 bases between. CDR1 and CDR2 from the germline V gene are SSHAT and FNYEAQ (reference sequence).